The 9 T cell receptor beta chains reported below all come from one sample, sequenced in a study of cytomegalovirus exposure and HLA in healthy donors. PCR involved 60 Vbeta and 13 Jbeta primers. Data came from immunoSEQ multiplex PCR; TCRdb stores just in-frame clones and leaves some out. This sample has about 200,000 clones, with roughly 79% found just once. Sequencing was performed on PBMCs. All receptors derive from a male donor in good health and CMV-seronegative.

The chain recombines TRBV7-2 with TRBJ2-1; 8 nucleotides match TRBD1. Germline assignment: CDR1 SGHTA and CDR2 FQGNSA. V dropped 4 bases and J dropped 10; count of bases not matched to a gene: 15. The CDR3 totals 16 residues. Here the CDR3 reads CASSWTGRVGAPEQFF. CDR3 DNA sequence: TGTGCCAGCAGCTGGACAGGGCGTGTCGGGGCCCCGGAGCAGTTCTTC. Full variable domain (remainder filled in from reference TRBV7-2 and TRBJ2-1): GAGVSQSPSNKVTEKGKDVELRCDPISGHTALYWYRQSLGQGLEFLIYFQGNSAPDKSGLPSDRFSAERTGGSVSTLTIQRTQQEDSAVYLCASSWTGRVGAPEQFFGPGTRLTVL.

The chain couples TRBV6-5 to TRBJ2-5; 7 bases align to TRBD1. This CDR3 contains 15 residues. Trimming at V came to 7 bases and at J to 5 bases, leaving 13 bases not matched to a gene. Germline-derived CDR1 and CDR2 are MNHEY and SVGAGI. The DNA for the CDR3 is TGTGCCAGCACCGCGAATGAGGGGGCTGGCGAGACCCAGTACTTC. Encoded protein: CASTANEGAGETQYF.

The chain is built from TRBV13 and TRBJ1-4; D unresolved. With 1 base removed from V and 3 bases from J, the gap between germline ends came to 6 bases. This CDR3 has 14 residues. Per the germline V gene, CDR1 is PRHDT and CDR2 is FYEKMQ (reference sequence). For the CDR3, the DNA is TGTGCCAGCAGCTTAGCACAGTCTAATGAAAAACTGTTTTTT. Translating it yields CASSLAQSNEKLFF.

As to this clone: A read error may account for a junction end that differs from germline. The chain links TRBV5-1 to TRBJ1-2, with 7 positions matching TRBD1. In germline, CDR1 is SGHRS, CDR2 YFSETQ. The CDR3 runs to 15 residues. The CDR3 DNA sequence: TGCGCCAGCAGCTCCACACAGGGGACCCTCTATGGCCACACCTTC. This sequence encodes CASSSTQGTLYGHTF.

The chain uses TRBV6-1 and TRBJ2-1, with 9 bases fitting TRBD2. The CDR3 sequence is 15 residues long. Germline values: CDR1 MNHNS, CDR2 SASEGT. V gave up 3 bases and J gave up 9 bases; unmatched junction bases: 9. The CDR3 coding sequence is TGTGCCAGCAGTGATACGGCGGGAGGGCACCCTGAGCAGTTCTTC. Its translation: CASSDTAGGHPEQFF.

The CDR3 bases are TGCAGTGCTGGACTTAGCTATGGCTACACCTTC. Translated, it gives CSAGLSYGYTF. The V gene is TRBV20-1, the J gene TRBJ1-2; D unresolved. This CDR3 is built from 11 residues. Germline loops: CDR1 DFQATT, CDR2 SNEGSKA (reference sequence). The ends were cut back, 5 bases at V and 4 bases at J, with 8 bases in the middle.

As DNA, the CDR3 is TGCAGCGTTGGGGCTAGCGGTTCCCCCTACGAGCAGTACTTC. This translates into CSVGASGSPYEQYF. This chain connects TRBV29-1 to TRBJ2-7, with TRBD2 identical over 7 bases. Germline trimming cut 4 bases from V and 2 bases from J; bases unmatched to any gene: 8. Germline CDR1 reads SQVTM; CDR2 reads ANQGSEA. The CDR3 contains 14 residues.

This sequence joins TRBV7-8 and TRBJ1-2, with D maybe TRBD1 (5 bases). The germline gives CDR1 SGHVS, CDR2 FQNEAQ. The germline V and J ends were trimmed by 2 bases and 6 bases, with 22 bases remaining between them. The CDR3 has 17 residues. CDR3 sequence reads: CASSLRLGDWGEDGYTF. The DNA of the CDR3 is TGTGCCAGCAGCTTACGTCTTGGGGATTGGGGGGAAGATGGCTACACCTTC.

The gene calls are TRBV6-1 and TRBJ1-5, with D perhaps matching TRBD1 (5 bases). V was shortened by 3 bases and J by 2 bases, with 8 bases between the two germline ends. The CDR3 length is 14 residues. Germline V gene data show CDR1 as MNHNS and CDR2 as SASEGT. CDR3 nucleotide sequence: TGTGCCAGCAGTGAGAGCAGGGGCAATCAGCCCCAGCATTTT. Translating gives CASSESRGNQPQHF.